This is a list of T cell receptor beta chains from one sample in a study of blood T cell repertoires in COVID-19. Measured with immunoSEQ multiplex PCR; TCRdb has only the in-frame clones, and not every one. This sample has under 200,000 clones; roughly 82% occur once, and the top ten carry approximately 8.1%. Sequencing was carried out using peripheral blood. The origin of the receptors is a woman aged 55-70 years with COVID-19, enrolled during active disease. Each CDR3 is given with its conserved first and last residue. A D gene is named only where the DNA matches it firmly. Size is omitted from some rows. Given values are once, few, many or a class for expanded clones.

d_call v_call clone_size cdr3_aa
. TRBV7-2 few CASSPVASFGTEAFF
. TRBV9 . CASSPQGLWNQPQHF
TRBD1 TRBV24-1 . CATSDPPDRVKINEQFF
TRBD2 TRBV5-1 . CASSLEGTSYEQYF
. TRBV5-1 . CASSLGGVSNEQFF
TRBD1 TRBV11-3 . CASSLRDSYNEQFF
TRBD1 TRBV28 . CASSLYTGVNYGYTF
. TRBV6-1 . CASSERGGRAQNGYTF
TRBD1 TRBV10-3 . CAISEGLGQGYNEQFF
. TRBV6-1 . CASTPWTAPPALHF
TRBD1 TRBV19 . CASSDGRGPYNEQFF
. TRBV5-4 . CASSLSRTIYNSPLHF
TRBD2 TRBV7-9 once CASSLARVTSVGNEQFF
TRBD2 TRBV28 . CATTLQAGVGEQYF
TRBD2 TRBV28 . CASSTTTGLEKYEQYF
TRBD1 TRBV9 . CASSDYRGRSLGYTF
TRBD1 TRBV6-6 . CASSYLVGQGYEQYF
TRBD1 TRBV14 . CASSRGQGRYEQYF
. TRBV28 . CATRLPLGGETQYF
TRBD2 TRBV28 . CASKVKREGLGTGELFF
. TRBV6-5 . CASSPRQIITGELFF
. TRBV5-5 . CASSLARSYNEQFF
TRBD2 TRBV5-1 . CASSSTSGLTGELFF
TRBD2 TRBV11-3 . CASSLGRGSAYNEQFF
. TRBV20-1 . CSASPRDGYTF
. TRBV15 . CATSLEQYNQPQHF
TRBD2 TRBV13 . CASRETSGGARYNEQFF
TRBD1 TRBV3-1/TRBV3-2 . CASRKDRGTSPLHF
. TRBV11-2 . CASSRSQETQYF
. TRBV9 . CASSVEGVGELFF
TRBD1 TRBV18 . CASSLQTGVATEAFF
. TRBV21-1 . CASSKMTGQITNLGDTIYF
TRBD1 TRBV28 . CASSSDRGLMETQYF
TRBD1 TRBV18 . CASSLLSGQGAAREQFF
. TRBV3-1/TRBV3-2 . CASSQVSSSYNEQFF
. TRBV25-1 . CASSEGGLRLFF
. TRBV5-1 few CASSLHRENTEAFF
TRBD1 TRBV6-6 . CASSYVGQSSYNEQFF
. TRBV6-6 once CASSYGWERSPLHF
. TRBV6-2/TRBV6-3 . CASSYSKGAGELFF
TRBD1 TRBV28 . CASSGQDRGRVTFF
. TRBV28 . CASSPAGRYNQPQHF
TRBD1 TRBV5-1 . CASSRDGTGGYNEQFF
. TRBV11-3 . CASSSSTYEQFF